The 29 T cell receptor beta chains in this list originate from one sample, sequenced in a study of cytomegalovirus exposure and HLA in healthy donors. The PCR contained 60 Vbeta and 13 Jbeta primers. This table comes from immunoSEQ multiplex PCR, and its TCRdb copy is limited to in-frame clones, with some not included. Among approximately 190,000 clones, 84% were seen once, and the ten largest hold about 2.6%. The specimen sequenced was PBMCs. These receptors all come from a woman aged 45-60 years in good health and CMV-seropositive.

The CDR3 nucleotides are TGTGCCAGTAGTCCGGTGGACAGGGTACTTGGCTACACCTTC. Translation gives CASSPVDRVLGYTF. The J gene is TRBJ1-2, the V gene TRBV19, with TRBD1 matching over 8 bases. The CDR3 length is 14 residues. The J segment lost 7 bases and the V segment lost 5 bases, leaving 9 bases of the junction unmatched. Germline values: CDR1 LNHDA, CDR2 SQIVND (reference sequence).

This chain uses TRBV18 with TRBJ2-3, with D tentatively TRBD1 (7 bases). The CDR3 loop spans 13 amino acids. Germline lookup yields CDR1 KGHSH and CDR2 LQKENI. Trimming took off 3 bases at V and 6 bases at J, with 10 bases between the two ends. CDR3 DNA: TGTGCCAGCTCACCCCCAGGGGGGGATACGCAGTATTTT. It encodes CASSPPGGDTQYF.

The V and J genes are TRBV7-2 and TRBJ2-5; 8 positions match TRBD2. This CDR3 contains 14 residues. The germline V gene encodes CDR1 SGHTA and CDR2 FQGNSA. The junction had 7 bases not matched to a gene; V was cut back by 4 bases and J by 6 bases. The chain's CDR3 is CASSYPGGGKTQYF. CDR3 sequence (DNA): TGTGCCAGCAGCTACCCCGGGGGGGGGAAGACCCAGTACTTC. Combining the CDR3 with reference TRBV7-2 and TRBJ2-5 gives the whole variable domain GAGVSQSPSNKVTEKGKDVELRCDPISGHTALYWYRQSLGQGLEFLIYFQGNSAPDKSGLPSDRFSAERTGGSVSTLTIQRTQQEDSAVYLCASSYPGGGKTQYFGPGTRLLVL.

This clone came up once. The chain is built from TRBV29-1 and TRBJ2-7, with unresolved D. Looked up from germline, CDR1 is SQVTM and CDR2 is ANQGSEA. The length of the CDR3 is 12 residues. The germline V and J ends were trimmed by 2 bases and 2 bases, with 7 bases remaining between them. The CDR3 spells CSVESPPYEQYF. CDR3 bases: TGCAGCGTTGAAAGCCCCCCCTACGAGCAGTACTTC.

The chain is built from TRBV6-5 and TRBJ1-2, with 7 bases lining up with TRBD1. Per the germline V gene, CDR1 is MNHEY and CDR2 is SVGAGI. The CDR3 has 13 residues. V shed 5 bases and J 8 bases; nucleotides not matched to a gene: 8. The CDR3 sequence: CASSHGQERGYTF. DNA for the CDR3: TGTGCCAGCAGTCACGGACAGGAAAGAGGCTACACCTTC.

The chain employs TRBV18 and TRBJ2-2; D is undetermined. V gave up 0 bases and J gave up 5 bases, with 10 bases separating them. Per germline, CDR1 KGHSH and CDR2 LQKENI. CDR3 length: 15 residues. The CDR3 is CASSPPVRSTGELFF. In DNA form, the CDR3 reads TGTGCCAGCTCACCACCGGTCAGATCTACCGGGGAGCTGTTTTTT.

Comment on this clone: One end of the junction fails to match germline, which may point to a read error. Other DNA sequences in the sample encode the same CDR3. The chain employs TRBV7-3 and TRBJ1-2, with D possibly matching TRBD1 (5 bases). This CDR3 has 17 residues. Germline V gives CDR1 SGHTA, CDR2 FQGTGA. The CDR3 coding sequence is TGCGCCAGCAGCTTATTTCCCCGGGGGAAGTTCGACTATGGCTACACCTTC. Translated, it gives CASSLFPRGKFDYGYTF.

V usage is TRBV2 and J usage is TRBJ2-5; 14 bases map to TRBD2. Germline V gene sequence: CDR1 SNHLY, CDR2 FYNNEI. This CDR3 is 18 amino acids long. V shed 5 bases, J shed 4 bases, and the junction held 12 bases outside the gene matches. This CDR3 is CASSSTTTSGGVRETQYF. The CDR3 DNA reads as TGTGCCAGCAGTTCGACAACGACTAGCGGGGGGGTTCGAGAGACCCAGTACTTC. Complete variable domain (other parts from reference TRBV2 and TRBJ2-5): EPEVTQTPSHQVTQMGQEVILRCVPISNHLYFYWYRQILGQKVEFLVSFYNNEISEKSEIFDDQFSVERPDGSNFTLKIRSTKLEDSAMYFCASSSTTTSGGVRETQYFGPGTRLLVL.

The V call is TRBV6-6, the J call TRBJ1-6; D gene ambiguous. V dropped 0 bases and J dropped 6 bases, with 6 bases sitting between them. The CDR3 totals 14 residues. From germline, CDR1 is MNHNY and CDR2 SVGAGI (reference sequence). Here the CDR3 DNA reads TGTGCCAGCAGTTACTCGGCTAGTAATTCACCCCTCCACTTT. Translation gives CASSYSASNSPLHF.

The chain carries TRBV11-2 and TRBJ2-1; tentatively, D is TRBD2 (6 bases). The V end was cut by 0 bases, the J end by 5 bases, with 17 bases between. The CDR3 consists of 17 residues. Per the germline V gene, CDR1 is SGHAT and CDR2 is FQNNGV. This CDR3 is CASSLEGWLAPHNEQFF. The CDR3 coding sequence is TGTGCCAGCAGCTTAGAAGGTTGGCTAGCGCCGCACAATGAGCAGTTCTTC. The variable domain in full, with the rest retrieved from reference TRBV11-2 and TRBJ2-1, is EAGVAQSPRYKIIEKRQSVAFWCNPISGHATLYWYQQILGQGPKLLIQFQNNGVVDDSQLPKDRFSAERLKGVDSTLKIQPAKLEDSAVYLCASSLEGWLAPHNEQFFGPGTRLTVL.

The CDR3 nucleotides read TGTGCCAGCAGCCCTGACAGGGGGAGGACTGAAGCTTTCTTT. It is translated as CASSPDRGRTEAFF. V gene TRBV7-2 combines with J gene TRBJ1-1; 9 bases line up with TRBD1. Trimming cost V 5 bases and J 5 bases; bases outside gene matches: 6. Germline assignment: CDR1 SGHTA and CDR2 FQGNSA. The CDR3 contains 14 residues.

The chain has TRBV9 and TRBJ1-3; 9 bases match TRBD1. CDR1 and CDR2 from the germline V gene are SGDLS and YYNGEE. Trimming at V came to 4 bases and at J to 2 bases, leaving 10 bases not matched to a gene. CDR3 size: 17 residues. The CDR3 sequence: CASSLGRTGVAGNTIYF. In nucleotides, the CDR3 is TGTGCCAGCAGCCTCGGTCGGACAGGGGTAGCTGGAAACACCATATATTTT.

The V call is TRBV5-4, the J call TRBJ2-2; possibly TRBD2 for D (6 bases). Trimming pared 0 bases from V and 5 bases from J, leaving 11 bases between. This CDR3 has 15 residues. Germline V gene sequence: CDR1 SGHNT, CDR2 YYREEE (reference sequence). For the CDR3, the DNA is TGTGCCAGCAGCTTGGCCGGCGGGGCTACCGGGGAGCTGTTTTTT. Translated, it gives CASSLAGGATGELFF.

The CDR3 DNA is TGTGCCAGCAGCCAAGCCCGGACTAGCGGGGAGATCACAGATACGCAGTATTTT. This codes for CASSQARTSGEITDTQYF. The chain employs TRBV4-2 and TRBJ2-3; 12 nucleotides agree with TRBD2. This CDR3 is built from 18 residues. V gave up 1 base and J gave up 2 bases; unmatched junction bases: 7. The germline V gene encodes CDR1 LGHNA and CDR2 YNFKEQ.

The chain recombines TRBV6-5 with TRBJ2-5; D gene ambiguous. The V end was cut by 7 bases, the J end by 9 bases, with 12 bases between. This CDR3 spans 11 amino acids. In germline, CDR1 is MNHEY, CDR2 SVGAGI. CDR3 loop: CASKQTEAQYF. The CDR3 coding sequence is TGTGCCAGCAAGCAAACCGAGGCCCAGTACTTC.

This clone has more than one count but fewer than ten. V usage is TRBV11-3 and J usage is TRBJ2-1; TRBD2 matches 10 bases. The CDR3 sequence is 15 residues long. With 3 bases clipped from V and 2 bases from J, the junction kept 1 base outside the gene matches. The V gene's germline CDR1 is SGHNT and CDR2 YENEEA. The CDR3: CASSFSGGAYNEQFF. The CDR3 DNA is TGTGCCAGCAGCTTCAGCGGGGGGGCCTACAATGAGCAGTTCTTC.

This chain links TRBV6-6 with TRBJ1-1, with 8 bases that match TRBD1. The CDR3 totals 13 residues. The V gene end was trimmed by 5 bases and the J gene end by 4 bases; junction bases not matched to a gene: 3. Per germline, CDR1 MNHNY and CDR2 SVGAGI (reference sequence). The CDR3 is CASSQQGVTEAFF. In DNA form, the CDR3 reads TGTGCCAGCAGTCAACAGGGGGTCACTGAAGCTTTCTTT.

The chain joins TRBV6-5 to TRBJ1-2; D perhaps matches TRBD1 (5 bases). Looked up from germline, CDR1 is MNHEY and CDR2 is SVGAGI. V was cut by 6 bases and J by 2 bases, with 10 bases left in between. The CDR3 length is 13 residues. Here the CDR3 reads CASSYTGNYGYTF. In DNA, the CDR3 is TGTGCCAGCAGCTATACAGGAAACTATGGCTACACCTTC.

J is TRBJ1-3 and V is TRBV4-1; 7 bases are a match to TRBD1. This CDR3 is built from 15 residues. The germline V gene has CDR1 MGHRA and CDR2 YSYEKL. V gave up 0 bases and J gave up 2 bases; unmatched junction bases: 1. The CDR3 DNA sequence: TGCGCCAGCAGCCAAGACAGGGGGGCTGGAAACACCATATATTTT. It is translated as CASSQDRGAGNTIYF.

This chain links TRBV7-9 with TRBJ1-1, with 7 bases that match TRBD1. Germline CDR1 and CDR2: SEHNR and FQNEAQ (reference sequence). The junction had 5 bases not matched to a gene; V was cut back by 3 bases and J by 1 base. The CDR3 runs 15 residues. This chain's CDR3 is CASSLDRTGNTEAFF. The CDR3 DNA follows: TGTGCCAGCAGCTTGGACCGGACAGGGAACACTGAAGCTTTCTTT.

This chain links TRBV19 with TRBJ2-7, with D maybe TRBD2 (6 bases). This CDR3 contains 14 residues. The V end lost 6 bases, the J end lost 4 bases, and 16 bases lay between the germline ends. Germline V gene sequence: CDR1 LNHDA, CDR2 SQIVND (reference sequence). CDR3 in DNA: TGTGCCAGTAGCCCCGGGGGAAAAGGGTACGAGCAGTACTTC. Its translation: CASSPGGKGYEQYF. Using reference TRBV19 and TRBJ2-7 for the parts outside the CDR3, the full variable domain is DGGITQSPKYLFRKEGQNVTLSCEQNLNHDAMYWYRQDPGQGLRLIYYSQIVNDFQKGDIAEGYSVSREKKESFPLTVTSAQKNPTAFYLCASSPGGKGYEQYFGPGTRLTVT.

The chain carries TRBV10-3 and TRBJ2-5, with a possible D match to TRBD2 (6 bases). The CDR3 spans 15 residues. Germline values: CDR1 ENHRY, CDR2 SYGVKD. Trimming removed 5 bases from V and 4 bases from J, with 17 bases in between. The CDR3 DNA is TGTGCCATCAGTATGGGACTCCAAGATAGAGAGACCCAGTACTTC. This sequence encodes CAISMGLQDRETQYF.

The rearrangement links TRBV6-1 to TRBJ2-5, with D perhaps TRBD2 (6 bases). Germline CDR1 reads MNHNS; CDR2 reads SASEGT. This CDR3 spans 16 amino acids. V lost 0 bases and J 7 bases, leaving 18 bases between the germline ends. The CDR3 spells CASSEALRGGVGTQYF. The CDR3 bases are TGTGCCAGCAGTGAAGCGCTTCGGGGCGGGGTGGGGACCCAGTACTTC.

The chain employs TRBV6-5 and TRBJ1-1; D remains unclear. This CDR3 is built from 14 residues. Germline CDR1 is MNHEY and CDR2 is SVGAGI. V lost 2 bases, J lost 1 base, and 8 bases lay in between. CDR3 DNA: TGTGCCAGCAGTTACACCGTCGGGAACACTGAAGCTTTCTTT. This translates into CASSYTVGNTEAFF.

The chain combines TRBV30 with TRBJ2-7, with a weak D call TRBD2 (5 bases). Between the trimmed V and J ends, which lost 3 bases and 2 bases, there was a span of 14 bases. Germline V CDR1 and CDR2: GTSNPN, SVGIG (reference sequence). CDR3 length: 14 residues. In nucleotides, the CDR3 is TGTGCCTGGAGCGACCTAGGTAGCGCCTACGAGCAGTACTTC. It encodes CAWSDLGSAYEQYF.

The chain links TRBV29-1 to TRBJ2-7; 9 positions agree with TRBD2. The J segment lost 5 bases and the V segment lost 5 bases, leaving 7 bases of the junction unmatched. Germline V CDR1 and CDR2: SQVTM, ANQGSEA. The CDR3 sequence is 13 residues long. CDR3 DNA: TGCAGCGTTAAGGGTCTAGCGGGAAACGAGCAGTACTTC. Protein sequence: CSVKGLAGNEQYF.

The chain uses TRBV7-6 and TRBJ2-1; 11 bases agree with TRBD2. Germline assignment: CDR1 SGHVS and CDR2 FNYEAQ. CDR3 length equals 15 residues. V shed 3 bases, J shed 6 bases, and the junction held 4 bases outside the gene matches. CDR3 protein: CASSFSGGAGNEQFF. Here the CDR3 DNA reads TGTGCCAGCAGCTTTAGCGGGGGGGCTGGCAATGAGCAGTTCTTC. The full variable domain, rest sourced from reference TRBV7-6 and TRBJ2-1, is GAGVSQSPRYKVTKRGQDVALRCDPISGHVSLYWYRQALGQGPEFLTYFNYEAQQDKSGLPNDRFSAERPEGSISTLTIQRTEQRDSAMYRCASSFSGGAGNEQFFGPGTRLTVL.

The V call is TRBV7-2, the J call TRBJ1-5; TRBD1 aligns across 7 bases. V shed 3 bases and J 7 bases; nucleotides not matched to a gene: 3. Germline lookup yields CDR1 SGHTA and CDR2 FQGNSA. This CDR3 contains 13 residues. CDR3 sequence (DNA): TGTGCCAGCAGCTTTCAAGGGGGCCAGCCCCAGCATTTT. This encodes CASSFQGGQPQHF.

V is TRBV10-3 and J is TRBJ1-2, with D possibly TRBD1 on 6 matching bases. Trimming took off 0 bases at V and 4 bases at J, with 9 bases between the two ends. The CDR3 consists of 14 residues. The germline gives CDR1 ENHRY, CDR2 SYGVKD. In nucleotides, the CDR3 is TGTGCCATCAGTGAGTCACAGGGCACCTATGGCTACACCTTC. Translating gives CAISESQGTYGYTF.